A single sample gave rise to the 20 T cell receptor beta chains below, sequenced in a study of OX40 agonist ivuxolimab in advanced cancers. Measured with immunoSEQ multiplex PCR; TCRdb has only the in-frame clones, and not every one. The table records approximately 66,000 clones, 88% of them present only once. The sample in question was CD4+ or CD8+ T cells sorted from blood, obtained in a trial of the OX40 agonist ivuxolimab. Receptors were obtained from an adult with an advanced solid tumor such as melanoma, head and neck, liver or kidney cancer.

The chain couples TRBV10-3 to TRBJ1-5, with D tentatively TRBD1 (5 bases). The CDR3 runs to 14 residues. V lost 2 bases to trimming and J lost 5 bases, with 10 bases between them. Germline V lookup: CDR1 ENHRY, CDR2 SYGVKD. CDR3 DNA: TGTGCCATCAGTGAGGACGGGGCCTATCAGCCCCAGCATTTT. It specifies CAISEDGAYQPQHF.

The V gene is TRBV7-9, the J gene TRBJ1-1; 7 bases map to TRBD1. Germline CDR1 SEHNR, CDR2 FQNEAQ (reference sequence). The CDR3 spans 16 residues. The junction had 10 bases not matched to a gene; V was cut back by 2 bases and J by 4 bases. The CDR3 DNA reads TGTGCCAGCAGCTTACAGGCCGACAGGGTTGTCACTGAAGCTTTCTTT. Protein sequence: CASSLQADRVVTEAFF.

This chain links TRBV4-2 with TRBJ1-5; D possibly corresponds to TRBD1 (6 bases). V was cut by 5 bases and J by 6 bases, with 17 bases left in between. This CDR3 region has 15 residues. CDR1 LGHNA and CDR2 YNFKEQ come from the germline V gene. The CDR3 DNA sequence: TGTGCCAGCAGCGCCCACGGGGGCGAGGGTCAGCCCCAGCATTTT. Translation: CASSAHGGEGQPQHF.

The chain has TRBV7-2 and TRBJ2-3, with unresolved D. V shed 1 base and J shed 4 bases, with 12 bases lying between them. The CDR3 consists of 15 residues. CDR1 SGHTA and CDR2 FQGNSA come from the germline V gene. Written as DNA, the CDR3 is TGTGCCAGCAGCTTAGGACTTTTTAGGTCAGATACGCAGTATTTT. Its protein product is CASSLGLFRSDTQYF.

The rearrangement links TRBV30 to TRBJ1-3; no clear D gene. The CDR3 has 11 amino acids. The V gene's germline CDR1 is GTSNPN and CDR2 SVGIG (reference sequence). Trimming took 4 bases from V and 2 from J, leaving 3 bases between them. The DNA of the CDR3 is TGTGCCTGGATCACTGGAAACACCATATATTTT. It specifies CAWITGNTIYF.

This sequence joins TRBV5-1 and TRBJ2-1, with TRBD1 as a possible D gene (6 bases). Per the germline V gene, CDR1 is SGHRS and CDR2 is YFSETQ. V dropped 0 bases and J dropped 3 bases, with 7 bases sitting between them. This CDR3 region has 14 residues. Here the CDR3 reads CASSLEDSYNEQFF. Written as DNA, the CDR3 is TGCGCCAGCAGCTTGGAGGACAGCTACAATGAGCAGTTCTTC.

This clone was detected only a few times. J is TRBJ1-5 and V is TRBV19; D may be TRBD1 (5 bases). CDR1 and CDR2 (germline): LNHDA, SQIVND (reference sequence). Deletions cut 5 bases from V and 4 bases from J, with 12 bases between. The CDR3 runs 14 residues. The CDR3 here is CASSQAWGNQPQHF. CDR3 coding DNA: TGTGCCAGTAGTCAGGCCTGGGGGAATCAGCCCCAGCATTTT.

The chain couples TRBV2 to TRBJ1-4; a possible D gene is TRBD1 (6 bases). The CDR3 extends over 13 amino acids. The germline V gene has CDR1 SNHLY and CDR2 FYNNEI. Trimming removed 4 bases from V and 5 bases from J, with 8 bases in between. CDR3 in DNA: TGTGCCAGCAGTGCCGACAGGAATGAAAAACTGTTTTTT. Amino acids: CASSADRNEKLFF.

V and J are TRBV27 and TRBJ1-6; D is possibly TRBD1 (6 bases). The V end was cut by 2 bases, the J end by 10 bases, with 15 bases between. There are 15 residues in the CDR3. Germline V gene lookup returns CDR1 MNHEY and CDR2 SMNVEV (reference sequence). CDR3 amino acids: CASSLGTGTGSPLHF. DNA of the CDR3: TGTGCCAGCAGTTTAGGTACAGGGACGGGGTCACCCCTCCACTTT.

The chain links TRBV21-1 to TRBJ2-6. TRBV21-1 is a listed pseudogene. The CDR3 is 16 residues long. CDR3 in amino acids: CASSKNLWSGANVLTF. CDR3 in DNA: TGTGCCAGCAGCAAAAACCTTTGGTCTGGGGCCAACGTCCTGACTTTC.

V usage is TRBV5-1 and J usage is TRBJ2-2; perhaps TRBD1 as D (5 bases). V lost 7 bases and J lost 1, with 8 bases in between. The germline CDR1 and CDR2 sequences are SGHRS and YFSETQ. This CDR3 has 13 residues. The DNA of the CDR3 is TGCGCCAGCGGGCAGGGGAACACCGGGGAGCTGTTTTTT. Its translation is CASGQGNTGELFF.

The chain employs TRBV19 and TRBJ2-5; D is perhaps TRBD2 (6 bases). CDR1 is LNHDA and CDR2 is SQIVND in the germline V gene (reference sequence). The CDR3 consists of 14 residues. V gave up 4 bases and J gave up 2 bases, with 11 bases separating them. The CDR3 nucleotides read TGTGCCAGTAGTAGTCCGGGACTTCAAGAGACCCAGTACTTC. Its translation: CASSSPGLQETQYF.

The J gene is TRBJ2-1, the V gene TRBV5-4, with 7 bases fitting TRBD2. Germline assignment: CDR1 SGHNT and CDR2 YYREEE (reference sequence). After removal of 2 bases from V and 9 bases from J, the junction contained 11 bases not matched to a gene. The CDR3 is 15 amino acids. This CDR3 is CASSLPPGTTPEQFF. CDR3 nucleotide sequence: TGTGCCAGCAGCTTACCCCCCGGGACTACCCCTGAGCAGTTCTTC.

This clone has more than one count but fewer than ten. The chain uses TRBV5-8 and TRBJ2-7; D gene uncertain. The CDR3 runs 14 residues. Per germline, CDR1 SGHTS and CDR2 YDEGEE. V was cut by 0 bases and J by 0 bases, with 7 bases left in between. The CDR3 loop reads CASSLAIHSYEQYF. The CDR3 DNA sequence: TGTGCCAGCAGCTTGGCCATACACTCCTACGAGCAGTACTTC.

This chain uses TRBV19 with TRBJ1-1; D call uncertain. The V and J ends lost 4 bases and 2 bases respectively, with 20 bases between them. CDR3 size: 17 residues. Germline CDR1 reads LNHDA; CDR2 reads SQIVND (reference sequence). Written as DNA, the CDR3 is TGTGCCAGTAGTACGAACCGGGGAGGACCGGCTAACACTGAAGCTTTCTTT. Its protein is CASSTNRGGPANTEAFF.

There are a few counts of this clone. The chain couples TRBV28 to TRBJ2-7; TRBD1 matches at 7 bases. Germline CDR1 MDHEN, CDR2 SYDVKM. There are 13 residues in the CDR3. V gave up 4 bases and J gave up 3 bases; unmatched junction bases: 3. The CDR3 DNA sequence: TGTGCCAGCAGTTCGGGACAGAACTACGAGCAGTACTTC. It yields the protein CASSSGQNYEQYF.

V gene TRBV18 combines with J gene TRBJ2-7; TRBD1 matches at 9 bases. The junction had 7 bases not matched to a gene; V was cut back by 4 bases and J by 3 bases. Germline lookup yields CDR1 KGHSH and CDR2 LQKENI. This CDR3 region has 15 residues. This CDR3 reads CASSQPGQGVYEQYF. The CDR3 DNA sequence: TGTGCCAGCTCACAACCGGGACAGGGAGTCTACGAGCAGTACTTC. Combining the CDR3 with reference TRBV18 and TRBJ2-7 gives the whole variable domain NAGVMQNPRHLVRRRGQEARLRCSPMKGHSHVYWYRQLPEEGLKFMVYLQKENIIDESGMPKERFSAEFPKEGPSILRIQQVVRGDSAAYFCASSQPGQGVYEQYFGPGTRLTVT.

The V call is TRBV11-2, the J call TRBJ1-5; no reliable D call. Germline V gives CDR1 SGHAT, CDR2 FQNNGV. The germline V and J ends were trimmed by 3 bases and 5 bases, with 8 bases remaining between them. There are 13 residues in the CDR3. Here the CDR3 DNA reads TGTGCCAGCAGCTTCACACCCCATCAGCCCCAGCATTTT. It codes for CASSFTPHQPQHF.

The V and J genes are TRBV6-1 and TRBJ1-2; tentative D call: TRBD1 (6 bases). This CDR3 has 14 residues. The V end lost 3 bases, the J end lost 4 bases, and 12 bases lay between the germline ends. CDR1 MNHNS and CDR2 SASEGT come from the germline V gene. The CDR3 is CASSDSGQSYGYTF. CDR3 DNA sequence: TGTGCCAGCAGTGATTCAGGACAGTCCTATGGCTACACCTTC.

The chain has TRBV15 and TRBJ1-2; TRBD1 agrees at 9 bases. The CDR3 covers 16 residues. Unmatched junction bases numbered 14, after V lost 5 bases and J lost 7 bases. CDR1 is LNHNV and CDR2 is YYDKDF in the germline V gene (reference sequence). DNA for the CDR3: TGTGCCACCAGCCGAACGTGGGACAGGGAGGCATTTGGCTACACCTTC. This gives the protein CATSRTWDREAFGYTF.